Each of the 9 T cell receptor beta chains below was sequenced from the same sample in a study of T-cell memory formation after mild COVID-19. Via MiXCR, TCRdb re-called the 5' RACE reads, giving one row per CDR3 protein. The data contain some 490,000 distinct CDR3 sequences, 18% of them seen just once; the ten biggest clones take up 9% to 15%. The sequencing input was PBMCs or a T cell subset sorted from them (not recorded which). The origin of the receptors is an adult woman who had mild COVID-19 (a few samples of this study predate the infection). Cell type and time point are not known.

CDR3 coding DNA: TGTGCCAGCAGTCGGAGACTAGCGGGAGTAAATACGCAGTATTTT. It specifies CASSRRLAGVNTQYF. The genes are TRBV6-5 and TRBJ2-3, with 12 bases aligning to TRBD2. CDR1 is MNHEY and CDR2 is SVGAGI in the germline V gene. CDR3 length: 15 residues. V lost 5 bases, J lost 7 bases, and 7 bases stayed unmatched.

This clonotype was counted many times. The CDR3 region has the DNA TGTGCCAGTAGTACCTTGTCGGGGCTAGCGGGGACCTCCTACAATGAGCAGTTCTTC. This encodes CASSTLSGLAGTSYNEQFF. This chain connects TRBV19 to TRBJ2-1, with 9 bases fitting TRBD2. The CDR3 totals 19 residues. With 4 bases clipped from V and 0 bases from J, the junction kept 13 bases outside the gene matches. Per the germline V gene, CDR1 is LNHDA and CDR2 is SQIVND (reference sequence).

The chain links TRBV7-3 to TRBJ1-1; D is ambiguous. This CDR3 contains 13 residues. V gave up 5 bases and J gave up 4 bases, with 11 bases separating them. Germline V gives CDR1 SGHTA, CDR2 FQGTGA. Here the CDR3 DNA reads TGTGCCAGCAGCCCATTTATTGGCACTGAAGCTTTCTTT. Encoded protein: CASSPFIGTEAFF.

This clonotype was observed a few times. This chain uses TRBV30 with TRBJ2-5, with TRBD2 matching 10 bases. V shed 3 bases, J shed 1 base, and the junction held 8 bases outside the gene matches. CDR3 length: 16 residues. In germline, CDR1 is GTSNPN, CDR2 SVGIG (reference sequence). The CDR3 nucleotides read TGTGCCTGGAGCGGCCTAGCGGGAGCCAGCCAAGAGACCCAGTACTTC. As protein: CAWSGLAGASQETQYF.

This clonotype was seen a few times. The chain combines TRBV10-3 with TRBJ1-5; D not resolved. The CDR3 loop spans 13 amino acids. The V end was cut by 0 bases, the J end by 4 bases, with 4 bases between. Germline V gene lookup returns CDR1 ENHRY and CDR2 SYGVKD. The CDR3 reads CAISESTNQPQHF. CDR3 in DNA: TGTGCCATCAGTGAGTCGACTAATCAGCCCCAGCATTTT.

The V gene is TRBV5-1, the J gene TRBJ2-1; the match to TRBD2 covers 10 bases. Germline lookup yields CDR1 SGHRS and CDR2 YFSETQ. This CDR3 has 15 residues. V trimming: 2 bases; J trimming: 9 bases; junction bases outside the gene matches: 8. CDR3 coding DNA: TGCGCCAGCAGCTTCCGAGCGGGAGGGCCGGTTGAGCAGTTCTTC. Translating it yields CASSFRAGGPVEQFF.

The V gene is TRBV2, the J gene TRBJ2-7; D could derive from TRBD1 or TRBD2 (6 bases each). The CDR3 loop spans 15 amino acids. Trimming took off 7 bases at V and 3 bases at J, with 19 bases between the two ends. Germline V lookup: CDR1 SNHLY, CDR2 FYNNEI. CDR3 nucleotides: TGTGCCAGCACCGCGGGACACCCGCGGAACTACGAGCAGTACTTC. Translated, it gives CASTAGHPRNYEQYF.

This clonotype was seen a handful of times. The chain recombines TRBV7-2 with TRBJ2-5; possibly TRBD2 for D (6 bases). This CDR3 spans 16 amino acids. V shed 5 bases and J shed 4 bases, with 20 bases lying between them. Germline V gene data show CDR1 as SGHTA and CDR2 as FQGNSA. CDR3: CASSPNTPGVGETQYF. DNA for the CDR3: TGTGCCAGCAGCCCCAATACGCCGGGAGTGGGAGAGACCCAGTACTTC.

Only a few counts were recorded for this clonotype. The chain uses TRBV15 and TRBJ1-2; D is uncertain. V lost 1 base and J 9 bases, leaving 21 bases between the germline ends. This CDR3 is 16 amino acids long. Germline V CDR1 and CDR2: LNHNV, YYDKDF (reference sequence). CDR3 protein: CATSRGGATGPGSYTF. CDR3 DNA: TGTGCCACCAGCAGAGGGGGAGCCACTGGTCCGGGGAGCTACACCTTC. The whole variable domain, remainder taken from reference TRBV15 and TRBJ1-2, is DAMVIQNPRYQVTQFGKPVTLSCSQTLNHNVMYWYQQKSSQAPKLLFHYYDKDFNNEADTPDNFQSRRPNTSFCFLDIRSPGLGDTAMYLCATSRGGATGPGSYTFGSGTRLTVV.